The TCR beta chain described here comes from a study of post-analysis software for immune sequencing data. Study at large: Relapsing-remitting, secondary progressive and progressive-relapsing courses of multiple sclerosis were included. The study, taken as a whole, reports: When patients were compared with controls, five TRBV segments were more frequent, TRBV5-6, TRBV5-1 and TRBV20-1 among them.

With V trimmed by 4 bases and J by 2 bases, 4 bases remained unmatched. Germline CDR1 is MNHEY and CDR2 is SVGAGI. The CDR3 is made up of 15 amino acids. Every TCR beta cDNA library bore unique molecular identifiers. TCRdb re-called the PCR reads with MiXCR, one entry per CDR3 protein. This table has hundreds of thousands of distinct CDR3 sequences, about 40% appearing once. Note on this clonotype: The target antigen is unknown.

The TCR comes from a girl aged 10-17 years with multiple sclerosis. This sequence joins TRBV6-5 and TRBJ2-3; the match to TRBD2 covers 9 bases. Material: blood. For the CDR3, the DNA is TGTGCCAGCAGTTCCCGACTAGCGGCCACAGATACGCAGTATTTT. Encoded protein: CASSSRLAATDTQYF.